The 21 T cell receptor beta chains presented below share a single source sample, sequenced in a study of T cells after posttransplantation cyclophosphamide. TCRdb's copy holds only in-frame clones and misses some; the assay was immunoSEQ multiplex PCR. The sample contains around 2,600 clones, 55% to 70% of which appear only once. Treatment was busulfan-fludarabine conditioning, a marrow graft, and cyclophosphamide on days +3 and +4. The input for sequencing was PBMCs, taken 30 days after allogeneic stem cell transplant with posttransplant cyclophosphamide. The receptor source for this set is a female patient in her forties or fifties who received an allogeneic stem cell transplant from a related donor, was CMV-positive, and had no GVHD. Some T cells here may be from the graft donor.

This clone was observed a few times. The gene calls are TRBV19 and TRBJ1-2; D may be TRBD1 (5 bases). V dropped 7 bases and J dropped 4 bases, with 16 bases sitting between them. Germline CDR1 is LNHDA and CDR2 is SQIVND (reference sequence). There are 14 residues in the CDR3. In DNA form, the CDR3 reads TGTGCCAGTAATTTAGGAGGGACGGGCTATGGCTACACCTTC. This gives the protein CASNLGGTGYGYTF.

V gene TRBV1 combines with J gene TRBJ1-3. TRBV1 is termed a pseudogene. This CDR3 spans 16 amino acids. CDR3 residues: CTSSQDIPPSGNTIYF. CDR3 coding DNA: TGCACCAGCAGCCAAGATATCCCTCCCTCTGGAAACACCATATATTTT.

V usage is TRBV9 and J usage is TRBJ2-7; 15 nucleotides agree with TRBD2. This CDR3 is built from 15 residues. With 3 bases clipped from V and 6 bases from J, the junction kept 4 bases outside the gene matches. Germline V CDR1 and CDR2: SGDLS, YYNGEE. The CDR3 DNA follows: TGTGCCAGCAGCGCCCAGGGACTAGCGGGAGGCGAGCAGTACTTC. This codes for CASSAQGLAGGEQYF. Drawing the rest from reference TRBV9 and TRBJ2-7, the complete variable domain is DSGVTQTPKHLITATGQRVTLRCSPRSGDLSVYWYQQSLDQGLQFLIQYYNGEERAKGNILERFSAQQFPDLHSELNLSSLELGDSALYFCASSAQGLAGGEQYFGPGTRLTVT.

CDR3 in amino acids: CASSPGLGNTGELFF. The CDR3 nucleotides read TGCGCCAGCAGCCCGGGACTAGGCAACACCGGGGAGCTGTTTTTT. The V call is TRBV10-2, the J call TRBJ2-2; 8 nucleotides agree with TRBD2. The V gene's germline CDR1 is WSHSY and CDR2 SAAADI. Trimming took 6 bases from V and 2 from J; bases not matched to a gene: 5. The CDR3 consists of 15 residues.

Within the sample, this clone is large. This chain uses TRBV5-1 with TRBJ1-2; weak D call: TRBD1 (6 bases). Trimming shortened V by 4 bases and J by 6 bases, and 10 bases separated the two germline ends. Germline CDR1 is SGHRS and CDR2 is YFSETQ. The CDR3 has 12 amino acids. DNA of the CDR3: TGCGCCAGCAGCCGAGAGGGGGATGGCTACACCTTC. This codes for CASSREGDGYTF.

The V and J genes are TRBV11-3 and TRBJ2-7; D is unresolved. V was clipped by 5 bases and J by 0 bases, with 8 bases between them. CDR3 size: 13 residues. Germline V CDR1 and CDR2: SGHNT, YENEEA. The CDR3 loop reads CASSLGVSYEQYF. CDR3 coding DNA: TGTGCCAGCAGCCTAGGAGTCTCCTACGAGCAGTACTTC.

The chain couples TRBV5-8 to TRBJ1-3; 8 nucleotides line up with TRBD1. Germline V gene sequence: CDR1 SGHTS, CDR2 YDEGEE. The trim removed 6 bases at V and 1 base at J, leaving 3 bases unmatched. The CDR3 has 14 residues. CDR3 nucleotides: TGTGCCAGCACCACAGGGGGTTCTGGAAACACCATATATTTT. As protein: CASTTGGSGNTIYF.

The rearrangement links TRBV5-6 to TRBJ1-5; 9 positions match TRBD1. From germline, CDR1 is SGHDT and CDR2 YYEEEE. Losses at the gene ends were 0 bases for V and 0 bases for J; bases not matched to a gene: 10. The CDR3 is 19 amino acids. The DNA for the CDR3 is TGTGCCAGCAGCTTGGCCGGGACAGGGTCGACCCATAGCAATCAGCCCCAGCATTTT. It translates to CASSLAGTGSTHSNQPQHF.

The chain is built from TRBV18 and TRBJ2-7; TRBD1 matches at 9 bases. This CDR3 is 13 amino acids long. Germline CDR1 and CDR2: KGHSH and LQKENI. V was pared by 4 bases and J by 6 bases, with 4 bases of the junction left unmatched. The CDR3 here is CASSLTGGSEQYF. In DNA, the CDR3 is TGTGCCAGCTCACTTACAGGGGGCAGCGAGCAGTACTTC.

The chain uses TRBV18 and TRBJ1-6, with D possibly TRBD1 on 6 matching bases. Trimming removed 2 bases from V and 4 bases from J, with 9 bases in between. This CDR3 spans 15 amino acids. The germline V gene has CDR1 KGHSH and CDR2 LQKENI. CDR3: CASSPEGEYNSPLHF. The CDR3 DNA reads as TGTGCCAGCTCACCAGAGGGGGAGTATAATTCACCCCTCCACTTT.

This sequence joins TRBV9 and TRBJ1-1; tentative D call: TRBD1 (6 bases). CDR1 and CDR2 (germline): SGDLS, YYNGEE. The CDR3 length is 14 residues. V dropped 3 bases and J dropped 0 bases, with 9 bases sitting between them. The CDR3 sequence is CASSGTAVNTEAFF. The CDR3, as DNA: TGTGCCAGCAGCGGGACAGCCGTGAACACTGAAGCTTTCTTT.

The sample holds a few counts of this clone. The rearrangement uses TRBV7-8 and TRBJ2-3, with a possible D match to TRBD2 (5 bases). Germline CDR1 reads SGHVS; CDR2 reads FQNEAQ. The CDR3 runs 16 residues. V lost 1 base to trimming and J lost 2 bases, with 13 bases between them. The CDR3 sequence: CASSLGSAGNTDTQYF. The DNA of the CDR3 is TGTGCCAGCAGCTTAGGATCTGCGGGTAACACAGATACGCAGTATTTT.

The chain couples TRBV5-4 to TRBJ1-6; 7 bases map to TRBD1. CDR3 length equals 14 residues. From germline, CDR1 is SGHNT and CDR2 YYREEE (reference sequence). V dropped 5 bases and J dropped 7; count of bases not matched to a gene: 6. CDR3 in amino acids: CASRLTGRNSPLHF. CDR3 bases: TGTGCCAGCAGGCTGACAGGGAGAAATTCACCCCTCCACTTT.

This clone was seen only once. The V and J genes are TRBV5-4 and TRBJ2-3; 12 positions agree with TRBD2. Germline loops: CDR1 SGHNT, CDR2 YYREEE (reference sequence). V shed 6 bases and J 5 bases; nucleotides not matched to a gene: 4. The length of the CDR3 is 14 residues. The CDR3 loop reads CASTRGLAGDTQYF. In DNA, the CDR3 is TGTGCCAGCACCAGGGGACTAGCGGGAGATACGCAGTATTTT.

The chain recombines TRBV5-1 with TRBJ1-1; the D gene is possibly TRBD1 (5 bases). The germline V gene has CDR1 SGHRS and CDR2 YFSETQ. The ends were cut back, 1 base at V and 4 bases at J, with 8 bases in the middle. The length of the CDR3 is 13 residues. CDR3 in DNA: TGCGCCAGCAGCTTGTGGGGCACCACTGAAGCTTTCTTT. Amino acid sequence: CASSLWGTTEAFF.

The CDR3 loop reads CASSRQGAEQYF. CDR3 coding DNA: TGTGCCAGTAGTCGACAGGGGGCCGAGCAGTACTTC. The rearrangement uses TRBV19 and TRBJ2-7; 10 bases line up with TRBD1. Per germline, CDR1 LNHDA and CDR2 SQIVND (reference sequence). The CDR3 loop spans 12 amino acids. V shed 5 bases and J 6 bases; nucleotides not matched to a gene: 1.

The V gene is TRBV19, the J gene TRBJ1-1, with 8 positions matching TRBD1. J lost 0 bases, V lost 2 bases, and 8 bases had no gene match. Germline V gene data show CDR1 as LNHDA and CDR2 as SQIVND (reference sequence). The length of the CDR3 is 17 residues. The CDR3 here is CASSIRGTGFMNTEAFF. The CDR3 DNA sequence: TGTGCCAGTAGTATAAGGGGGACAGGTTTCATGAACACTGAAGCTTTCTTT.

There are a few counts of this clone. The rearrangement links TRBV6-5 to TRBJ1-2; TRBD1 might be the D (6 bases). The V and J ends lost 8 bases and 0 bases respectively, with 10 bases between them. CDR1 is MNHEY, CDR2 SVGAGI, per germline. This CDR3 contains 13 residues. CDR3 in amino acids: CASGQTPNYGYTF. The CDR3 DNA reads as TGTGCCAGCGGACAGACGCCTAACTATGGCTACACCTTC.

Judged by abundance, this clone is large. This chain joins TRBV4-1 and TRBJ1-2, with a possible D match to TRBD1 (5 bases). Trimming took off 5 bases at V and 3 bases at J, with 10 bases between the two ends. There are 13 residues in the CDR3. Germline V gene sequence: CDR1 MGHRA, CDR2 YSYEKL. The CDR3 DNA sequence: TGCGCCAGCAGCGGCAGGGTTCACTATGGCTACACCTTC. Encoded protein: CASSGRVHYGYTF.

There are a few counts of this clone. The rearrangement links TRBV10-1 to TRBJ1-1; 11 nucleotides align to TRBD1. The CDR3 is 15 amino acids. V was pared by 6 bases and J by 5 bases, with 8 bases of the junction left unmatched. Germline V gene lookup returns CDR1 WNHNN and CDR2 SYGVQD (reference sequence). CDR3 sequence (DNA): TGCGCCAGCAGCCGGGACAGGGGGATAGGAACTGAAGCTTTCTTT. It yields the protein CASSRDRGIGTEAFF.

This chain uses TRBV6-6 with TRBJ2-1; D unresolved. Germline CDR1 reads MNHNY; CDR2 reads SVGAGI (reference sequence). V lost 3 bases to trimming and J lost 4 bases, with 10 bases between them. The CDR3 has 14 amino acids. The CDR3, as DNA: TGTGCCAGCAGTTATCTAGAGACTTACAATGAGCAGTTCTTC. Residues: CASSYLETYNEQFF.